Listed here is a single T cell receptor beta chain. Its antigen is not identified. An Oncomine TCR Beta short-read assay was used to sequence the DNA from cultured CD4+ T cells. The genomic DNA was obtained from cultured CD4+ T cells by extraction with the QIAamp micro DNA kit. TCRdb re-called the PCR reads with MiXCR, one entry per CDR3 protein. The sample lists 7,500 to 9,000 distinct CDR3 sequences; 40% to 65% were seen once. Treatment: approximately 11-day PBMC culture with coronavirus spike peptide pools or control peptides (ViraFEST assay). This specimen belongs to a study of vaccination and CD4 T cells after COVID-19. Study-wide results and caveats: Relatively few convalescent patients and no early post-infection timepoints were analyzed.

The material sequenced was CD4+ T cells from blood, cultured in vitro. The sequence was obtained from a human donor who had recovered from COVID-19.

The CDR3 DNA sequence: TGTGCCAGCAGTGATAGGATCGCAGGCTCCTACGAGCAGTACTTC. This gives the protein CASSDRIAGSYEQYF. The chain employs TRBV6-1 and TRBJ2-7, with D hard to call. The CDR3 is made up of 15 amino acids. The germline CDR1 and CDR2 sequences are MNHNS and SASEGT. Deletions cut 3 bases from V and 0 bases from J, with 12 bases between.